The entry below gives a single T cell receptor beta chain sequence along with its context. No antigen is known for it. The data were taken from a study of cytomegalovirus exposure and HLA in healthy donors. General study points: A later analysis reported that several of the most significant clusters appeared to be linked to common viral pathogens, among them Epstein-Barr virus. Certain sequence variants were highly shared and formed a cluster, and this cluster was likely a sequencing artifact. Using a false discovery rate of 0.05, a later analysis showed that about 16,000 TCR beta sequences were associated with HLA alleles. A list of 150 or so TCR beta chains associated with cytomegalovirus was given.

From germline, CDR1 is SEHNR and CDR2 FQNEAQ (reference sequence). The CDR3 is made up of 12 amino acids. The V and J ends lost 5 bases and 8 bases respectively, with 12 bases between them. Both 60 Vbeta primers and 13 Jbeta primers went into the PCR. TCRdb's table, derived via immunoSEQ multiplex PCR, lists solely in-frame clones and lacks some. Of more than 95,000 clones in the sample, 80% to 90% were seen once. The chain joins TRBV7-9 to TRBJ1-2; no firm D call. The sequence was collected from a woman aged 25 to 39 in good health and CMV-seronegative. The material sequenced was PBMCs. The CDR3 nucleotides are TGTGCCAGCAGCCCGTCGGGGTTCGGCTACACCTTC. It specifies CASSPSGFGYTF.